This TCR beta chain comes out of a study of OX40 agonist ivuxolimab in advanced cancers. TCRdb's table, derived via immunoSEQ multiplex PCR, lists solely in-frame clones and lacks some. The data hold about 69,000 clones, with 91% observed a single time. CDR1 and CDR2 from the germline V gene are MDHEN and SYDVKM. The CDR3 totals 11 residues. The V call is TRBV28, the J call TRBJ1-2; D is undetermined. Sequences were derived from CD4+ or CD8+ T cells sorted from blood, sampled in a trial of the OX40 agonist ivuxolimab. The receptor's source is an adult with an advanced solid tumor such as melanoma, head and neck, liver or kidney cancer. This chain's CDR3 is CGSSTHYGYTF. The DNA of the CDR3 is TGTGGAAGTTCGACCCACTATGGCTACACCTTC.